The clone carrying this T cell receptor beta chain was seen a few times. The CDR3 totals 16 residues. Germline loops: CDR1 SGDLS, CDR2 YYNGEE. The junction had 3 bases not matched to a gene; V was cut back by 2 bases and J by 2 bases. Measured with immunoSEQ multiplex PCR; TCRdb has only the in-frame clones, and not every one. This sample yields fewer than 300,000 clones, of which approximately 83% are seen a single time; about 15% belongs to the top ten. The entry originates in a study of blood T cell repertoires in COVID-19. Across the study: Samples taken during acute and convalescent COVID-19 were collected in the United States, Italy and Spain. Sources were T cells, B-cell-depleted T cells, or PBMCs; the material itself was cDNA or gDNA.

During active infection, Seattle patients enrolled and were then monitored through disease. This clonotype was obtained from a person in their 70s with COVID-19, enrolled during active disease. The sample was peripheral blood. V and J are TRBV9 and TRBJ1-4; 10 positions match TRBD1. CDR3 region: CASSVRTGGTNEKLFF. The CDR3 DNA sequence: TGTGCCAGCAGCGTTCGGACAGGGGGTACTAATGAAAAACTGTTTTTT.